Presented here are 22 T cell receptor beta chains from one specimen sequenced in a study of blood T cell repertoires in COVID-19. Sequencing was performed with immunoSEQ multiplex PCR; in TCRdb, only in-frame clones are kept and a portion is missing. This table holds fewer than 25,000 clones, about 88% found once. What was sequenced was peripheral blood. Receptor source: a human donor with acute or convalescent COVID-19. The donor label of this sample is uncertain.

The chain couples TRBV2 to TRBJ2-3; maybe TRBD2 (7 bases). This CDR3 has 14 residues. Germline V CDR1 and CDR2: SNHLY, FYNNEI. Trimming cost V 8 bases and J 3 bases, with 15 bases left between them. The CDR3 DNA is TGTGCCAGCGGGGGGGCGGGGGCGACAGATACGCAGTATTTT. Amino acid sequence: CASGGAGATDTQYF.

CDR3 coding DNA: TGTGCCAGCAGCCCGACAGGGACGACTTACGAGCAGTACTTC. This codes for CASSPTGTTYEQYF. This chain links TRBV14 with TRBJ2-7, with 7 bases matching TRBD1. After removal of 4 bases from V and 4 bases from J, the junction contained 7 bases not matched to a gene. Germline loops: CDR1 SGHDN, CDR2 FVKESK. The CDR3 sequence is 14 residues long. The full variable domain, with the rest looked up from reference TRBV14 and TRBJ2-7, is EAGVTQFPSHSVIEKGQTVTLRCDPISGHDNLYWYRRVMGKEIKFLLHFVKESKQDESGMPNNRFLAERTGGTYSTLKVQPAELEDSGVYFCASSPTGTTYEQYFGPGTRLTVT.

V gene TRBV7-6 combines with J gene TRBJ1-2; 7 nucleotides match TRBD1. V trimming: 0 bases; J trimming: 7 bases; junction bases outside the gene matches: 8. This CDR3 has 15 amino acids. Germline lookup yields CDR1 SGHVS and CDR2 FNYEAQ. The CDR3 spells CASSLAQGGSGGYTF. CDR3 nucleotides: TGTGCCAGCAGCTTAGCGCAAGGGGGCTCGGGTGGCTACACCTTC.

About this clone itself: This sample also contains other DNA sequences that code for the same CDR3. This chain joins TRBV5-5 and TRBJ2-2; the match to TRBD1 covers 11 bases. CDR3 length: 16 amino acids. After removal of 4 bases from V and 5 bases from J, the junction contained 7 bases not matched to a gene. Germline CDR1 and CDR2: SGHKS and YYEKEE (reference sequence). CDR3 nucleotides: TGTGCCAGCAGCCCCGGGACAGGGGGTCTTACCGGGGAGCTGTTTTTT. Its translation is CASSPGTGGLTGELFF.

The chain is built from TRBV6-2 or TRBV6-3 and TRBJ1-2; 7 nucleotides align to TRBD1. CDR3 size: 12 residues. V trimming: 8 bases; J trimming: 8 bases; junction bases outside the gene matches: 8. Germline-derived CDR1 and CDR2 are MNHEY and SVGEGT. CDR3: CASGRQGKGYTF. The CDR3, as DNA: TGTGCCAGCGGCCGACAGGGCAAGGGCTACACCTTC.

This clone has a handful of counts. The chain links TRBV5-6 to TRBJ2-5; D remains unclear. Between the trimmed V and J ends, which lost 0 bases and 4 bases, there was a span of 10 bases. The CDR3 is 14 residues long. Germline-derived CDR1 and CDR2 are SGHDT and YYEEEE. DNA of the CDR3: TGTGCCAGCAGCTTGGCATCCCCAGGAGAGACCCAGTACTTC. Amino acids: CASSLASPGETQYF.

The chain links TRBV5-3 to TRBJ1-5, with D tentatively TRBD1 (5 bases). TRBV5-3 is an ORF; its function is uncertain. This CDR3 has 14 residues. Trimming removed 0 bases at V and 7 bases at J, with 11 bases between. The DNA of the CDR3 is TGTGCCAGAAGCTTGGATGAAGGGGTGCAGCCCCAGCATTTT. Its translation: CARSLDEGVQPQHF.

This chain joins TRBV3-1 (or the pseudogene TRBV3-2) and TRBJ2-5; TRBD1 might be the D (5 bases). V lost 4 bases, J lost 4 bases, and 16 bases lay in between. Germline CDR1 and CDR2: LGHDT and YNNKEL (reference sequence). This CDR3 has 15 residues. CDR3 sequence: CASSPTPGFRETQYF. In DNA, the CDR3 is TGTGCCAGCAGCCCGACTCCAGGGTTTAGAGAGACCCAGTACTTC.

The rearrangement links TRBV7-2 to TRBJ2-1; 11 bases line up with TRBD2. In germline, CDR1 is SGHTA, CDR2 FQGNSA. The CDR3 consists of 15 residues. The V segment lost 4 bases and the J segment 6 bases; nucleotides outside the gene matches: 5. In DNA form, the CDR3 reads TGTGCCAGCAGCTCCTCCGGGACTAGCGGCAATGAGCAGTTCTTC. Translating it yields CASSSSGTSGNEQFF. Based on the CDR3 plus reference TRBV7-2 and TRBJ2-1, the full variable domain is GAGVSQSPSNKVTEKGKDVELRCDPISGHTALYWYRQSLGQGLEFLIYFQGNSAPDKSGLPSDRFSAERTGGSVSTLTIQRTQQEDSAVYLCASSSSGTSGNEQFFGPGTRLTVL.

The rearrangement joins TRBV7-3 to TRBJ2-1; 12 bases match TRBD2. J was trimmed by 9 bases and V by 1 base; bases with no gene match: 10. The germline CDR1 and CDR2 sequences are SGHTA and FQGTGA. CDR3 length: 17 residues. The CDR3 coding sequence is TGTGCCAGCAGCTTAAGGCATTCTAGCGGGGGGGCTAGTGAGCAGTTCTTC. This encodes CASSLRHSSGGASEQFF.

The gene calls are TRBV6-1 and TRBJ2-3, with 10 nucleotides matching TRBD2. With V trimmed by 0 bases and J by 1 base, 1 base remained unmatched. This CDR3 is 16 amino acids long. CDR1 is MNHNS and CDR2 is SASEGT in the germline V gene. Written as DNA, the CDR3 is TGTGCCAGCAGTGAAGCAAGCGGGGGGGGCACAGATACGCAGTATTTT. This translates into CASSEASGGGTDTQYF.

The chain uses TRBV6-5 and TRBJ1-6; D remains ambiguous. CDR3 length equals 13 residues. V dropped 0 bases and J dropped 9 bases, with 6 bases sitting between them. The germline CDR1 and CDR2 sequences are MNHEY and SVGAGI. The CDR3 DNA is TGTGCCAGCAGTTACTCGATCGGTTCACCCCTCCACTTT. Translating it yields CASSYSIGSPLHF.

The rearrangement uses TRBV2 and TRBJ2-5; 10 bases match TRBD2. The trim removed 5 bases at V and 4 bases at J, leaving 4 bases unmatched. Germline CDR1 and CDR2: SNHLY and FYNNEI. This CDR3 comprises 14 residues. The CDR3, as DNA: TGTGCCAGCAGTCGGCTAGCGGGAGTAGAGACCCAGTACTTC. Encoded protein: CASSRLAGVETQYF.

The CDR3, as DNA: TGTGCCAGCAGCCCCGCTAGCGGGAGAGACACCGGGGAGCTGTTTTTT. Its protein is CASSPASGRDTGELFF. V is TRBV7-7 and J is TRBJ2-2; the match to TRBD2 covers 10 bases. The ends lost 5 bases at V and 3 bases at J; junction bases unmatched: 6. CDR1 is SSHAT and CDR2 is FNYEAQ in the germline V gene (reference sequence). The CDR3 totals 16 residues.

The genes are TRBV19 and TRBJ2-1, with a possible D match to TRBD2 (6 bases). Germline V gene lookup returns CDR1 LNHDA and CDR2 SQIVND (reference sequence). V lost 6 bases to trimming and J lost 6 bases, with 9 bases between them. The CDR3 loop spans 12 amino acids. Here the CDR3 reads CASRDYSNEQFF. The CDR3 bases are TGTGCCAGTAGGGACTACAGCAATGAGCAGTTCTTC.

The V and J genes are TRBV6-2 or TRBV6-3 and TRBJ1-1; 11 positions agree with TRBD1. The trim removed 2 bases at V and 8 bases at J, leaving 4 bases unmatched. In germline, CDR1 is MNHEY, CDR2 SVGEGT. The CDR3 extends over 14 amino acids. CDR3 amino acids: CASSYQGQGDEAFF. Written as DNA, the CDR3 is TGTGCCAGCAGTTACCAGGGACAGGGGGACGAAGCTTTCTTT.

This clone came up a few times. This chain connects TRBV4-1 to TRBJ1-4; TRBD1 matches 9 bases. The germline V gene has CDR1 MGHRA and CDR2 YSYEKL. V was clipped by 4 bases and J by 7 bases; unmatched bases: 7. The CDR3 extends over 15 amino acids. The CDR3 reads CASSRGQGKFEKLFF. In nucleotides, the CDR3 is TGCGCCAGCAGCCGAGGACAGGGGAAATTTGAAAAACTGTTTTTT.

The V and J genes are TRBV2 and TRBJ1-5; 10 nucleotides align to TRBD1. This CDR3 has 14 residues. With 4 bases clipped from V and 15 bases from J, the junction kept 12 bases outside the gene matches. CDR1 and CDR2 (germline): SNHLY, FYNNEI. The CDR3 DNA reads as TGTGCCAGCAGTGGGGATGCCGGGACAGGGGTTCGGCATTTT. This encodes CASSGDAGTGVRHF.

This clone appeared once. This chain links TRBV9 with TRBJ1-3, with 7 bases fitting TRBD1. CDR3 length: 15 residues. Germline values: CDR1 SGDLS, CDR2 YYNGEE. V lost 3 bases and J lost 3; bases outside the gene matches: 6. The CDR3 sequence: CASSDGTALGNTIYF. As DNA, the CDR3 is TGTGCCAGCAGCGACGGGACAGCCCTTGGAAACACCATATATTTT.

CDR3 bases: TGTGCCAGCAGCGTAGCTTGGACAGGGACAGATACGCAGTATTTT. Protein product: CASSVAWTGTDTQYF. The chain is built from TRBV9 and TRBJ2-3; 8 nucleotides match TRBD1. The germline V gene has CDR1 SGDLS and CDR2 YYNGEE. The V gene end was trimmed by 0 bases and the J gene end by 3 bases; junction bases not matched to a gene: 3. The CDR3 is 15 amino acids.

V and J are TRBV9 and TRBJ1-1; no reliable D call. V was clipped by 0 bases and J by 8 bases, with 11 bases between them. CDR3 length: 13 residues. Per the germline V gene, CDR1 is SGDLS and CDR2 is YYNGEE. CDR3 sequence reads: CASSVDGVGEAFF. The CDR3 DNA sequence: TGTGCCAGCAGCGTAGACGGGGTGGGGGAAGCTTTCTTT.

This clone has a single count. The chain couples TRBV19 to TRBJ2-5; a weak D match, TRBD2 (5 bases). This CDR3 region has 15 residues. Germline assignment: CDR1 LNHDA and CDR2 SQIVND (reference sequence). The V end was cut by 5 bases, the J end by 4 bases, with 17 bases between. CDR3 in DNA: TGTGCCAGTAGTTATCGTCCCGGGAATGTAGAGACCCAGTACTTC. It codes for CASSYRPGNVETQYF.